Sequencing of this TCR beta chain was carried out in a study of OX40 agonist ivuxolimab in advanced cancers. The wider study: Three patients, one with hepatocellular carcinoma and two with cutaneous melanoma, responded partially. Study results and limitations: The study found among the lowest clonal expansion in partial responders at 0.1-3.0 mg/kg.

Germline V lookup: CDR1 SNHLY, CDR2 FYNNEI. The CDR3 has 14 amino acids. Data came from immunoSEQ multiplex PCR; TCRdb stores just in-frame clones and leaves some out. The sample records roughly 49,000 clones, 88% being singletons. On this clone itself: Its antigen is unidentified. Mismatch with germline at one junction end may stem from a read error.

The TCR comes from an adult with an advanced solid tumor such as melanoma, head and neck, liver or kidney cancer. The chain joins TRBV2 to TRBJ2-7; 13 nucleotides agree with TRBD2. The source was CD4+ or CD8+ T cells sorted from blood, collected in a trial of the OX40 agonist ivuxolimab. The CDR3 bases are TGTGCCAGTCGGGAGACTAGCGGGAGGACCCGATCGAACTTC. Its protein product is CASRETSGRTRSNF.